The entry below describes one TCR beta chain. The antigen remains undetermined. This sample stems from a study of cytomegalovirus exposure and HLA in healthy donors. Study information: Out of 170 million or so T cells, an earlier analysis found over 90 million unique TCR beta sequences in total.

PCR was performed using 60 Vbeta and 13 Jbeta primers. The table came from immunoSEQ multiplex PCR; TCRdb's copy has only in-frame clones and leaves some out. Among some 34,000 clones listed, about 70% were seen once. General observations from the study: There were several of the most significant clusters that appeared linked to common viral pathogens in a later analysis. Differences between HLA loci emerged in a later analysis of TCR association rates, with DRB1 most and HLA-C fewest.

Sequenced input: PBMCs. The clonotype was recovered from a middle-aged man in good health and CMV-seropositive.

The CDR3 sequence: CASIPGNSGNTIYF. CDR3 nucleotide sequence: TGTGCCAGCATTCCCGGGAACTCTGGAAACACCATATATTTT. The chain joins TRBV7-2 to TRBJ1-3; D is unresolved. V was shortened by 7 bases and J by 0 bases, with 10 bases between the two germline ends. This CDR3 contains 14 residues. From germline, CDR1 is SGHTA and CDR2 FQGNSA. Full variable domain (outside the CDR3, taken from reference TRBV7-2 and TRBJ1-3): GAGVSQSPSNKVTEKGKDVELRCDPISGHTALYWYRQSLGQGLEFLIYFQGNSAPDKSGLPSDRFSAERTGGSVSTLTIQRTQQEDSAVYLCASIPGNSGNTIYFGEGSWLTVV.